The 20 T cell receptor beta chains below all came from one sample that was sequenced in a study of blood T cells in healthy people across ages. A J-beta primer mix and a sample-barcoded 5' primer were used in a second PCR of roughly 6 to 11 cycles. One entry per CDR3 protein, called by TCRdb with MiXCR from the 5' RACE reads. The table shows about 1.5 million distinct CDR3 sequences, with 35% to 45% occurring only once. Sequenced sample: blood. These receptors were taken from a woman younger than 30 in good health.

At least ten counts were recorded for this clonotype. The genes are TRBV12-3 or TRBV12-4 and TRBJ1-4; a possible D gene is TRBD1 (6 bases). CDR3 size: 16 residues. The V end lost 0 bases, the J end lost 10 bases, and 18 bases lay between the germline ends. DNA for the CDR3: TGTGCCAGCAGTTTAGCCCTAGGACAGAGCCTCGGAAAACTGTTTTTT. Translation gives CASSLALGQSLGKLFF.

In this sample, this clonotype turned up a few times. The CDR3 sequence is CAIQGLPNYGYTF. Here the CDR3 DNA reads TGTGCCATCCAGGGTTTGCCTAACTATGGCTACACCTTC. The chain is built from TRBV10-3 and TRBJ1-2; weak D call: TRBD1 (5 bases). CDR3 length: 13 amino acids. Deletions cut 8 bases from V and 0 bases from J, with 10 bases between. Germline V lookup: CDR1 ENHRY, CDR2 SYGVKD.

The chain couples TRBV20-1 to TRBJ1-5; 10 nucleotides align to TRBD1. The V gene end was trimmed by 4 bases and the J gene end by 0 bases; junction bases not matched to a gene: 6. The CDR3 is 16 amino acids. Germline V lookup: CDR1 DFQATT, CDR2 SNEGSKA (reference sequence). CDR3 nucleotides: TGCAGTGCTAAGGGACAGGGGCAGTATAGCAATCAGCCCCAGCATTTT. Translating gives CSAKGQGQYSNQPQHF.

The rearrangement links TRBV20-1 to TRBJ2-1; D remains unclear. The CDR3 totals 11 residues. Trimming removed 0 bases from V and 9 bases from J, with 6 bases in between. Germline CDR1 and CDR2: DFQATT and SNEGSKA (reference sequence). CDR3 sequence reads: CSARDQGEQFF. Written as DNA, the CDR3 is TGCAGTGCTAGAGATCAAGGTGAGCAGTTCTTC.

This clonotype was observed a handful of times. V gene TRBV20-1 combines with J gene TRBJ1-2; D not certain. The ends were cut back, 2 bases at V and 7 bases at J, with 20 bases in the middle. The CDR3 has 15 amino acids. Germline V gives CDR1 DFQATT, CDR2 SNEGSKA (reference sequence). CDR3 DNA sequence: TGCAGTGCTAGACCCGCGGGCCGGCAGAGTGGTGGCTACACCTTC. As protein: CSARPAGRQSGGYTF.

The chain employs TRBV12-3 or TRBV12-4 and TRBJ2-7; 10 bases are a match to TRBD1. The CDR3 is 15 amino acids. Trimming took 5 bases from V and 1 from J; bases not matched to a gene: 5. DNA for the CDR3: TGTGCCAGCAGTCCTCGGGACAGGGGTTCCTACGAGCAGTACTTC. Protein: CASSPRDRGSYEQYF.

The CDR3 protein is CASSEVSSSYNEQFF. Here the CDR3 DNA reads TGTGCCAGCAGCGAGGTTTCCAGCTCCTACAATGAGCAGTTCTTC. The chain carries TRBV11-2 and TRBJ2-1; no reliable D call. Trimming left V 5 bases short and J 0 bases short, with 11 bases between. CDR1 and CDR2 (germline): SGHAT, FQNNGV. This CDR3 has 15 residues.

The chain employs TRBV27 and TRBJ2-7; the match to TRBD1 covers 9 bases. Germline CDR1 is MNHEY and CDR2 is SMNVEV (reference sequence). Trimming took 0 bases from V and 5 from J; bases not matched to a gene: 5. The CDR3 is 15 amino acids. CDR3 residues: CASSLSGTGFHEQYF. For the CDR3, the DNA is TGTGCCAGCAGTTTATCCGGGACAGGGTTCCACGAGCAGTACTTC.

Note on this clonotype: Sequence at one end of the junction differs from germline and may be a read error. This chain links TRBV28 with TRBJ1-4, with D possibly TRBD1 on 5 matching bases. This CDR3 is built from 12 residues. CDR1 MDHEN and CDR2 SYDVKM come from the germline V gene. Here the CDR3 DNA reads TGTGCCGCCCAGGGAGGATACGAAAACCTGTTTTTT. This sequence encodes CAAQGGYENLFF.

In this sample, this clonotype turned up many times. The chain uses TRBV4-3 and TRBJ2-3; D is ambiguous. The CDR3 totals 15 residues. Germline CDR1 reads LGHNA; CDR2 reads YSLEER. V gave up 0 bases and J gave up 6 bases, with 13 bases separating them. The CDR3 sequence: CASSQESSGFDTQYF. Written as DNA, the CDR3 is TGCGCCAGCAGCCAAGAGAGCTCCGGTTTTGATACGCAGTATTTT.

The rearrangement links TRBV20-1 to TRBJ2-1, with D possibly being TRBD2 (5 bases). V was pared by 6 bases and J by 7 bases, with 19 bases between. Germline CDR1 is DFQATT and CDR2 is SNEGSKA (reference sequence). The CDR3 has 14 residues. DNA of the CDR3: TGCAGTGCCCGCTCGGCAGAGGGTAGGAATGAGCAGTTCTTC. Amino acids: CSARSAEGRNEQFF.

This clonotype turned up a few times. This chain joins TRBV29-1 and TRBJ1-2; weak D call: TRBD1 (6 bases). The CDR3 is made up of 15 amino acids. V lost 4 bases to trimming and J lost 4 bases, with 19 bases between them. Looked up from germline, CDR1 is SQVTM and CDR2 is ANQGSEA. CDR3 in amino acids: CSVAPARTAIYGYTF. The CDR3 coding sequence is TGCAGCGTTGCCCCAGCTAGGACAGCCATCTATGGCTACACCTTC.

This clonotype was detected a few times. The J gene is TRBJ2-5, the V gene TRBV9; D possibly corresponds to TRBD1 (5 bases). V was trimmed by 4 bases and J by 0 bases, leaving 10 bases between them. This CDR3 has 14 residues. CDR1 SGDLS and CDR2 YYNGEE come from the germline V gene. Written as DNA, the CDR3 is TGTGCCAGCAGCCAGGACACGAACCAAGAGACCCAGTACTTC. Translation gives CASSQDTNQETQYF.

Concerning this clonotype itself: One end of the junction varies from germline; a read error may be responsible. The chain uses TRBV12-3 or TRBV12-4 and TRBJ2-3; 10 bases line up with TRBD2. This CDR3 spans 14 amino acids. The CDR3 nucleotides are TGTGCAAGCAGTTTAGCGGGGGGAACAGATGTGCAATATTTT. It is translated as CASSLAGGTDVQYF.

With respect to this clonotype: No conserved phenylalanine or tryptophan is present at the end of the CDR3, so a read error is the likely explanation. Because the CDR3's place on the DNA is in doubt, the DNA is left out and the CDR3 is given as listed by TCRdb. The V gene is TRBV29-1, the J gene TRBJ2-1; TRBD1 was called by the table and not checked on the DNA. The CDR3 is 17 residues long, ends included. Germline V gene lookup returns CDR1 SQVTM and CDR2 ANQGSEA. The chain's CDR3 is CSVEARDSRKYGYTFGS.

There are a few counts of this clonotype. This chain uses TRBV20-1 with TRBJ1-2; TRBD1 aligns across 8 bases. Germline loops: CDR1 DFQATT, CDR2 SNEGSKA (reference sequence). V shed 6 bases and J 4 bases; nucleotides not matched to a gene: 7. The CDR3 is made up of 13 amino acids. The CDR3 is CSAWTGSGYGYTF. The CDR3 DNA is TGCAGTGCCTGGACAGGGAGTGGCTATGGCTACACCTTC.

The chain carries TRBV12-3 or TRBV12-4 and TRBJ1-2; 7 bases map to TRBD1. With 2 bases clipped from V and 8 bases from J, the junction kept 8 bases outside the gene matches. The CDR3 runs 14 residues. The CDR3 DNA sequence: TGTGCCAGCAGTTTACGACAGGGTCTTAGCGGCTACACCTTC. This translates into CASSLRQGLSGYTF.

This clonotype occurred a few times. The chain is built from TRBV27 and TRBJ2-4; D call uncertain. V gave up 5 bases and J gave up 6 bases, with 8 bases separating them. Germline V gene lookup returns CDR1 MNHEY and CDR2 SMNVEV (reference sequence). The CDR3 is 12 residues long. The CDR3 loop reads CASSDLGNIQYF. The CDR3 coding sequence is TGTGCCAGCAGTGACCTTGGAAACATTCAGTACTTC.

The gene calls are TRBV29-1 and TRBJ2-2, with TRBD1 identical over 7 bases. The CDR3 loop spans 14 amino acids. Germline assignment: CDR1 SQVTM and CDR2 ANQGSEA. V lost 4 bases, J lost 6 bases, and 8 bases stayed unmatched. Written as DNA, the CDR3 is TGCAGCGTTGGCGACAGGGCGGGCTCCGGGGAGCTGTTTTTT. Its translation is CSVGDRAGSGELFF.

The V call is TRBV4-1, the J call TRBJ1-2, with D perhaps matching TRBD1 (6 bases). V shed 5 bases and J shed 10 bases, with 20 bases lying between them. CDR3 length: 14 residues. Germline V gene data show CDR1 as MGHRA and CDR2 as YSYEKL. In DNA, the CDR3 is TGCGCCAGCAGCTTCGGACAGAGTGGGCTTGACTACACCTTC. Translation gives CASSFGQSGLDYTF.